A single sample gave rise to the 32 T cell receptor beta chains below, sequenced in a study of CD4 T cells in relation to SARS-CoV-2 and coronaviruses. The unexposed donors gave CD4+ T cells in 2011-2018, prior to COVID-19. Profiled with immunoSEQ multiplex PCR; TCRdb holds only in-frame clones, not every one. The sample carries tens of thousands of clones, approximately 94% recorded once. Sequencing used naive CD4+ T cells from PBMCs. Subset reported: naive CD4+ T cells isolated by negative enrichment. These receptors all come from a human donor in good health.

The CDR3 bases are TGCGCCAGCAGGCAACTAGGGACAGGACATTACGAGCAGTACTTC. This sequence encodes CASRQLGTGHYEQYF. This chain connects TRBV4-1 to TRBJ2-7, with 8 bases matching TRBD1. V shed 6 bases and J 4 bases; nucleotides not matched to a gene: 11. Germline V gives CDR1 MGHRA, CDR2 YSYEKL. The CDR3 runs 15 residues.

This clone was picked up one time. J is TRBJ2-1 and V is TRBV5-4; tentatively, D is TRBD1 or TRBD2 (5 bases each). V lost 1 base to trimming and J lost 4 bases, with 12 bases between them. The CDR3 loop spans 15 amino acids. The germline V gene encodes CDR1 SGHNT and CDR2 YYREEE (reference sequence). CDR3 loop: CASSLSSGLYNEQFF. The CDR3 coding sequence is TGTGCCAGCAGCTTGTCGTCGGGGCTATACAATGAGCAGTTCTTC.

The chain carries TRBV21-1 and TRBJ2-2; the table names TRBD1, a call not compared with the DNA. TRBV21-1 is tagged as a pseudogene. The CDR3 runs 14 residues. CDR3 sequence reads: CASSKDRRAGELFF. CDR3 coding DNA: TGTGCCAGCAGCAAGGACAGGAGGGCCGGGGAGCTGTTTTTT.

The chain carries TRBV30 and TRBJ2-7; D uncertain. Germline loops: CDR1 GTSNPN, CDR2 SVGIG (reference sequence). V was shortened by 1 base and J by 0 bases, with 7 bases between the two germline ends. The CDR3 extends over 13 amino acids. The CDR3 loop reads CAWSGVGSYEQYF. DNA for the CDR3: TGTGCCTGGAGTGGCGTGGGCTCCTACGAGCAGTACTTC.

The chain employs TRBV10-1 and TRBJ2-7; D not certain. This CDR3 has 13 residues. With 7 bases removed from V and 0 bases from J, the gap between germline ends came to 10 bases. The germline CDR1 and CDR2 sequences are WNHNN and SYGVQD (reference sequence). This CDR3 is CASMSESSYEQYF. CDR3 bases: TGCGCCAGCATGAGCGAGAGCTCCTACGAGCAGTACTTC.

This chain links TRBV30 with TRBJ1-5, with a possible D match to TRBD1 (5 bases). The germline V gene encodes CDR1 GTSNPN and CDR2 SVGIG (reference sequence). The CDR3 contains 14 residues. V dropped 5 bases and J dropped 6 bases, with 17 bases sitting between them. The CDR3 coding sequence is TGTGCCTGGGGTCCGGCGGCGGGGGGTCAGCCCCAGCATTTT. Amino acid sequence: CAWGPAAGGQPQHF.

The J gene is TRBJ2-2, the V gene TRBV7-9, with 7 bases fitting TRBD2. The CDR3 totals 15 residues. V dropped 3 bases and J dropped 0; count of bases not matched to a gene: 1. The germline gives CDR1 SEHNR, CDR2 FQNEAQ (reference sequence). DNA of the CDR3: TGTGCCAGCAGCTTCGGGGGGTCGAACACCGGGGAGCTGTTTTTT. Protein: CASSFGGSNTGELFF.

V usage is TRBV28 and J usage is TRBJ2-1, with D possibly being TRBD1 or TRBD2 (5 bases each). The CDR3 covers 14 residues. The germline V gene encodes CDR1 MDHEN and CDR2 SYDVKM. Trimming pared 7 bases from V and 8 bases from J, leaving 18 bases between. The CDR3 sequence: CASTIGGVPHEQFF. The CDR3 DNA is TGTGCCAGCACCATTGGGGGAGTTCCCCATGAGCAGTTCTTC.

The genes are TRBV7-9 and TRBJ2-7, with 12 bases aligning to TRBD2. CDR1 SEHNR and CDR2 FQNEAQ come from the germline V gene (reference sequence). Trimming took 1 base from V and 7 from J; bases not matched to a gene: 8. The CDR3 runs 16 residues. For the CDR3, the DNA is TGTGCCAGCAGCTTAGGACTAGCGGGAGTCCCGGGGGAGCAGTACTTC. Its translation: CASSLGLAGVPGEQYF.

This clone was seen once. This chain joins TRBV5-1 and TRBJ1-1; 12 nucleotides align to TRBD1. CDR3 length equals 16 residues. Germline V gives CDR1 SGHRS, CDR2 YFSETQ. V was clipped by 3 bases and J by 4 bases; unmatched bases: 7. The CDR3 here is CASSSGTGGAVTEAFF. CDR3 in DNA: TGCGCCAGCAGCTCCGGGACAGGGGGCGCGGTCACTGAAGCTTTCTTT.

This clone occurred once. The genes are TRBV27 and TRBJ1-6; D gene unclear. V dropped 5 bases and J dropped 7 bases, with 9 bases sitting between them. CDR1 MNHEY and CDR2 SMNVEV come from the germline V gene (reference sequence). This CDR3 region has 13 residues. The CDR3 DNA is TGTGCCAGCAGTCGTCCTCGGAATTCACCCCTCCACTTT. Its translation is CASSRPRNSPLHF.

The chain links TRBV5-1 to TRBJ2-2; D gene ambiguous. CDR1 SGHRS and CDR2 YFSETQ come from the germline V gene. The CDR3 sequence is 14 residues long. The V end lost 0 bases, the J end lost 4 bases, and 7 bases lay between the germline ends. Here the CDR3 DNA reads TGCGCCAGCAGCTTGGAGGGTAGCACCGGGGAGCTGTTTTTT. Residues: CASSLEGSTGELFF.

This chain uses TRBV5-1 with TRBJ2-5; the D gene could be TRBD1 or TRBD2 (6 bases each). CDR1 is SGHRS, CDR2 YFSETQ, per germline. The CDR3 is 15 amino acids. Trimming removed 0 bases from V and 5 bases from J, with 14 bases in between. In nucleotides, the CDR3 is TGCGCCAGCAGCTTGGTCGGGGGCGTCAGGGAGACCCAGTACTTC. It yields the protein CASSLVGGVRETQYF.

The sample holds a few counts of this clone. This rearrangement joins TRBV6-5 to TRBJ2-1; a possible D gene is TRBD2 (5 bases). V was clipped by 4 bases and J by 7 bases, with 14 bases between them. From germline, CDR1 is MNHEY and CDR2 SVGAGI. The length of the CDR3 is 14 residues. This CDR3 reads CASSFWEGGNEQFF. The CDR3 coding sequence is TGTGCCAGCAGTTTTTGGGAAGGCGGGAATGAGCAGTTCTTC.

The chain has TRBV28 and TRBJ1-2, with D unresolved. Per germline, CDR1 MDHEN and CDR2 SYDVKM. This CDR3 spans 13 amino acids. Between the trimmed V and J ends, which lost 3 bases and 2 bases, there was a span of 7 bases. The CDR3 loop reads CASSLEPNYGYTF. The CDR3 DNA reads TGTGCCAGCAGTTTGGAACCAAACTATGGCTACACCTTC.

This chain uses TRBV9 with TRBJ1-3; D gene unclear. V lost 2 bases and J lost 4, with 4 bases in between. CDR1 and CDR2 (germline): SGDLS, YYNGEE. The CDR3 extends over 12 amino acids. Here the CDR3 DNA reads TGTGCCAGCAGCGTCCAGGGAAACACCATATATTTT. Protein sequence: CASSVQGNTIYF.

The chain carries TRBV9 and TRBJ2-7; 10 bases agree with TRBD2. V shed 2 bases, J shed 6 bases, and the junction held 5 bases outside the gene matches. Germline CDR1 is SGDLS and CDR2 is YYNGEE. The CDR3 consists of 14 residues. CDR3 coding DNA: TGTGCCAGCAGCGTTTCTAGCGGGAGTCGCGAGCAGTACTTC. It specifies CASSVSSGSREQYF.

The V call is TRBV7-2, the J call TRBJ2-5, with 9 bases that match TRBD2. In germline, CDR1 is SGHTA, CDR2 FQGNSA. V trimming: 7 bases; J trimming: 3 bases; junction bases outside the gene matches: 9. The CDR3 is 15 residues long. In nucleotides, the CDR3 is TGTGCCAGCATCAGCTGGGCGGGAGGGGAAGAGACCCAGTACTTC. It encodes CASISWAGGEETQYF.

The chain links TRBV7-9 to TRBJ2-7; 7 bases are a match to TRBD2. Trimming took 5 bases from V and 6 from J; bases not matched to a gene: 7. CDR1 is SEHNR and CDR2 is FQNEAQ in the germline V gene (reference sequence). The CDR3 totals 13 residues. The CDR3 protein is CASSPSIAGEQYF. The CDR3 bases are TGTGCCAGCAGCCCGTCAATAGCGGGCGAGCAGTACTTC.

The CDR3 DNA is TGTGCCAGCAGTGGAACAGGGGGATCTACAGATACGCAGTATTTT. As protein: CASSGTGGSTDTQYF. The chain links TRBV28 to TRBJ2-3, with TRBD1 identical over 8 bases. Losses at the gene ends were 5 bases for V and 3 bases for J; bases not matched to a gene: 7. The germline CDR1 and CDR2 sequences are MDHEN and SYDVKM. There are 15 residues in the CDR3.

The chain combines TRBV2 with TRBJ2-5; D call uncertain. V dropped 4 bases and J dropped 5 bases, with 8 bases sitting between them. CDR1 SNHLY and CDR2 FYNNEI come from the germline V gene. The CDR3 totals 12 residues. CDR3 nucleotide sequence: TGTGCCAGCAGTGGTGTCGCGGAGACCCAGTACTTC. This translates into CASSGVAETQYF.

The chain employs TRBV24-1 and TRBJ2-3, with D possibly being TRBD2 (6 bases). The V end lost 2 bases, the J end lost 4 bases, and 18 bases lay between the germline ends. CDR3 size: 17 residues. The V gene's germline CDR1 is KGHDR and CDR2 SFDVKD. The CDR3 sequence is CATSDSPLASIPDTQYF. CDR3 in DNA: TGTGCCACCAGTGATTCGCCCCTAGCGAGTATCCCAGATACGCAGTATTTT.

The chain combines TRBV5-1 with TRBJ2-5; the match to TRBD1 covers 10 bases. Germline CDR1 SGHRS, CDR2 YFSETQ. The CDR3 spans 14 residues. The V and J ends lost 4 bases and 6 bases, in that order; junction bases with no gene match: 6. CDR3 region: CASSVGQGGKTQYF. The DNA of the CDR3 is TGCGCCAGCAGCGTTGGACAGGGGGGAAAGACCCAGTACTTC.

The chain carries TRBV25-1 and TRBJ2-7; D is undetermined. CDR3 size: 11 residues. Germline V gene data show CDR1 as MGHDK and CDR2 as SYGVNS. Trimming took off 2 bases at V and 12 bases at J, with 11 bases between the two ends. In nucleotides, the CDR3 is TGTGCCAGCAGTGAAGCAGCTTTCACGTACTTC. Amino acids: CASSEAAFTYF.

This chain uses TRBV4-1 with TRBJ2-3, with 12 bases fitting TRBD2. Germline lookup yields CDR1 MGHRA and CDR2 YSYEKL. This CDR3 contains 17 residues. J was trimmed by 0 bases and V by 4 bases; bases with no gene match: 5. This CDR3 reads CASSRSGTSGSTDTQYF. CDR3 coding DNA: TGCGCCAGCAGCCGGAGTGGGACTAGCGGGAGCACAGATACGCAGTATTTT.

The chain links TRBV10-1 to TRBJ2-3, with D possibly matching TRBD2 (6 bases). The V end was cut by 3 bases, the J end by 2 bases, with 21 bases between. The germline gives CDR1 WNHNN, CDR2 SYGVQD (reference sequence). The CDR3 consists of 18 residues. The CDR3 protein is CASSDGRGTGADTDTQYF. The CDR3 DNA follows: TGCGCCAGCAGTGACGGGCGGGGCACTGGTGCAGACACAGATACGCAGTATTTT.

The chain is built from TRBV28 and TRBJ2-7; TRBD2 agrees at 9 bases. Germline assignment: CDR1 MDHEN and CDR2 SYDVKM. The trim removed 2 bases at V and 4 bases at J, leaving 18 bases unmatched. There are 19 residues in the CDR3. The CDR3 is CASSLGGAPRLAGKYEQYF. The CDR3 region has the DNA TGTGCCAGCAGTTTAGGCGGGGCCCCCCGGCTAGCGGGGAAGTACGAGCAGTACTTC.

The chain links TRBV7-6 to TRBJ1-1, with D perhaps matching TRBD1 (5 bases). V lost 10 bases, J lost 3 bases, and 15 bases lay in between. Per germline, CDR1 SGHVS and CDR2 FNYEAQ. This CDR3 region has 13 residues. CDR3: CATQPGIHTEAFF. The CDR3 bases are TGTGCCACACAACCAGGGATCCACACTGAAGCTTTCTTT.

This clone was seen just once. The V gene is TRBV19, the J gene TRBJ2-3; the D is unclear. The CDR3 runs to 15 residues. Deletions cut 9 bases from V and 2 bases from J, with 18 bases between. CDR1 is LNHDA, CDR2 SQIVND, per germline (reference sequence). CDR3 amino acids: CASASFEQTTDTQYF. The CDR3 region has the DNA TGTGCCAGCGCCTCCTTTGAGCAAACCACAGATACGCAGTATTTT.

The genes are TRBV19 and TRBJ2-6; D might be TRBD1 (5 bases). Trimming removed 6 bases at V and 0 bases at J, with 9 bases between. Germline assignment: CDR1 LNHDA and CDR2 SQIVND (reference sequence). The CDR3 is made up of 15 amino acids. The CDR3 sequence: CASSLQGSGANVLTF. The CDR3 DNA follows: TGTGCCAGTAGCCTCCAGGGCTCTGGGGCCAACGTCCTGACTTTC.

This clone was observed once. V and J are TRBV10-1 and TRBJ2-2, with a weak D call TRBD2 (5 bases). The CDR3 is made up of 20 amino acids. The V end lost 10 bases, the J end lost 1 base, and 31 bases lay between the germline ends. Germline V gene data show CDR1 as WNHNN and CDR2 as SYGVQD (reference sequence). This CDR3 is CANPKSGAEPESMNTGELFF. The CDR3 nucleotides are TGCGCCAACCCTAAATCTGGAGCGGAACCCGAATCTATGAACACCGGGGAGCTGTTTTTT.

The chain combines TRBV28 with TRBJ2-5; the match to TRBD2 covers 7 bases. The CDR3 extends over 14 amino acids. V was pared by 5 bases and J by 2 bases, with 5 bases of the junction left unmatched. Germline values: CDR1 MDHEN, CDR2 SYDVKM. The CDR3 nucleotides are TGTGCCAGCAGTCGAGCGGGACGACAAGAGACCCAGTACTTC. Its translation: CASSRAGRQETQYF.